The rows below give T cell receptor beta chains drawn from one sample of a study of cytomegalovirus exposure and HLA in healthy donors. The repertoire was sequenced with immunoSEQ multiplex PCR; TCRdb's copy has only in-frame clones and lacks some. The data show some 180,000 clones, with about four fifths seen just once and 1.5% to 2% held by the top ten. Sequenced material: PBMCs. These receptors all stem from a woman younger than 45 in good health and CMV-seronegative. Each CDR3 is given with its conserved first and last residue. The D gene is left open where the match is weak. Rows may omit the clone size; those that give it use once, few, many or a size class.

d_gene,v_gene,j_gene,abundance,CDR3nt,CDR3aa
TRBD2,TRBV5-1,TRBJ2-1,few,TGCGCCAGCAGAAGGGAACTAGCGGGGGGGAGCTCCTACAATGAGCAGTTCTTC,CASRRELAGGSSYNEQFF
NA,TRBV7-9,TRBJ2-3,NA,TGTGCCAGCAGCTTATGGGCGGGTGAGACAGATACGCAGTATTTT,CASSLWAGETDTQYF
TRBD2,TRBV2,TRBJ2-3,NA,TGTGCCAGCAGCCAACCGAGCGGACTAGCGGGCACAGATACGCAGTATTTT,CASSQPSGLAGTDTQYF
TRBD2,TRBV5-6,TRBJ2-5,NA,TGTGCCAGCAGCTGGATAGCGGGGGCCTTCCAAGAGACCCAGTACTTC,CASSWIAGAFQETQYF
NA,TRBV30,TRBJ1-6,NA,TGTGCCTGGAGGACAGTTCCGTCGGCGAGTAATTCACCCCTCCACTTT,CAWRTVPSASNSPLHF
NA,TRBV29-1,TRBJ2-3,NA,TGCAGCGTTGATGTAGCCATGGGCACAGATACGCAGTATTTT,CSVDVAMGTDTQYF
NA,TRBV19,TRBJ2-4,NA,TGTGCCAGTAGCCTCCCCCCAGGGACCAAAAACATTCAGTACTTC,CASSLPPGTKNIQYF
NA,TRBV21-1,TRBJ1-5,once,TGTGCCAGCAGCAAACCTAGCACCGCCAGGAGCAATCAGCCCCAGCATTTT,CASSKPSTARSNQPQHF
NA,TRBV19,TRBJ1-1,NA,TGTGCCAGTAGACTCAGGGGGAACACTGAAGCTTTCTTT,CASRLRGNTEAFF
TRBD1,TRBV11-3,TRBJ1-5,NA,TGTGCCAGCCCACAGTTAGACAGGGGACCCGTACCTTATCAGCCCCAGCATTTT,CASPQLDRGPVPYQPQHF
TRBD2,TRBV7-8,TRBJ2-5,NA,TGTGCCAGCAGCCTAGGTAGCGGGGGGGCCCAAGAGACCCAGTACTTC,CASSLGSGGAQETQYF
NA,TRBV29-1,TRBJ1-1,NA,TGCAGCGTCGGGAGCCCCCTGAACACTGAAGCTTTCTTT,CSVGSPLNTEAFF
NA,TRBV7-8,TRBJ2-3,few,TGTGCCAGCAGCTCGACGGGGTTTCGCACCACAGATACGCAGTATTTT,CASSSTGFRTTDTQYF
NA,TRBV20-1,TRBJ1-2,NA,TGCAGTGGGCAAACAGGGAATATCTACACCTTC,CSGQTGNIYTF
NA,TRBV25-1,TRBJ1-4,NA,TGTGCCAGCAGTGAATTACGGGGGAGTGATGAAAAACTGTTTTTT,CASSELRGSDEKLFF
TRBD2,TRBV2,TRBJ2-3,NA,TGTGCCAGCAGTGTTGATAGCGGGGGACTCACAGATACGCAGTATTTT,CASSVDSGGLTDTQYF
NA,TRBV4-1,TRBJ2-7,NA,TGCGCCAGCAGCCAAGTGGGGTGGGGGGCCTACGAGCAGTACTTC,CASSQVGWGAYEQYF
TRBD1,TRBV29-1,TRBJ1-4,NA,TGCAGCGTTGATGGGGACAGAGCAAAGGAAAAACTGTTTTTT,CSVDGDRAKEKLFF
TRBD1,TRBV29-1,TRBJ2-1,few,TGCAGCGTTCAGAGGACAGGCTCCTACAATGAGCAGTTCTTC,CSVQRTGSYNEQFF
NA,TRBV21-1,TRBJ1-2,NA,TGTGCCAGCAGCCGACGGACAGGACTTTCTAACTATGGCTACACCTTC,CASSRRTGLSNYGYTF
TRBD2,TRBV7-6,TRBJ2-3,NA,TGTGCCAGCAGCCCCAGTGGTAGCGGGGGGCCCACAGATACGCAGTATTTT,CASSPSGSGGPTDTQYF
TRBD2,TRBV7-2,TRBJ2-3,NA,TGTGCCAGCAGCCTCGGACTAGCGGGGGGGCGAGATACGCAGTATTTT,CASSLGLAGGRDTQYF
TRBD2,TRBV30,TRBJ2-3,NA,TGTGCCTACCAACTGGGACTAGCTCCAGATACGCAGTATTTT,CAYQLGLAPDTQYF
TRBD1,TRBV5-1,TRBJ1-6,once,TGCGCCAGCAGCTTGAACAGGGGACATTCACCCCTCCACTTT,CASSLNRGHSPLHF
TRBD1,TRBV5-1,TRBJ2-2,NA,TGCGCCAGCAGTACCCGACAGGGGTCGAACACCGGGGAGCTGTTTTTT,CASSTRQGSNTGELFF
TRBD1,TRBV5-1,TRBJ2-7,NA,TGCGCCAGCACCTACCGGCCCGGGACAGGGTCCTACGAGCAGTACTTC,CASTYRPGTGSYEQYF
NA,TRBV18,TRBJ1-1,NA,TGTGCCAGCTCACCACTTGGGCAGCACGAAGCTTTCTTT,CASSPLGQHEAFF
TRBD1,TRBV6-5,TRBJ2-5,NA,TGTGCCAGCAGTCATCATAGAGGGGGCGAGACCCAGTACTTC,CASSHHRGGETQYF
TRBD1,TRBV18,TRBJ1-2,NA,TGTGCCAGCTCACCCCCGGGACAGCAATATGGCTACACCTTC,CASSPPGQQYGYTF
NA,TRBV7-9,TRBJ2-7,NA,TGTGCCAGCAGCGGTACCCAGGGTCCCTACGAGCAGTACTTC,CASSGTQGPYEQYF
TRBD1,TRBV6-5,TRBJ1-5,NA,TGTGCCAGCAGCCCCCGGGACAGGGGGACTCAGCCCCAGCATTTT,CASSPRDRGTQPQHF
NA,TRBV7-2,TRBJ2-7,NA,TGTGCCAGCAGCTTAGCCGGTGGGCTAGCTCTAACCTCCTACGAGCAGTACTTC,CASSLAGGLALTSYEQYF
TRBD1,TRBV5-6,TRBJ1-1,NA,TGTGCCAGCAGCGGCTCCGGGACAGGGGGCACTGAAGCTTTCTTT,CASSGSGTGGTEAFF
TRBD1,TRBV6-4,TRBJ2-7,NA,TGTGCCAGACTCCGGGACAGGGGGACTTACGAGCAGTACTTC,CARLRDRGTYEQYF
NA,TRBV30,TRBJ2-7,NA,TGTGCCTGGAGTTTTCCTCCAGGATACGAGCAGTACTTC,CAWSFPPGYEQYF
TRBD2,TRBV6-6,TRBJ2-7,NA,TGTGCCAGCAGAACCTACGGGGGGGCCCGTTCCTACGAGCAGTACTTC,CASRTYGGARSYEQYF
NA,TRBV30,TRBJ2-1,NA,TGTGCCTGGACGGGCGGGAATGAGCAGTTCTTC,CAWTGGNEQFF
TRBD1,TRBV9,TRBJ2-5,once,TGTGCCAGCAGCTTCCGGGACAGCCAAGAGACCCAGTACTTC,CASSFRDSQETQYF
TRBD2,TRBV19,TRBJ2-7,NA,TGTGCCTCGGGAGGGAGAAGCTACGAGCAGTACTTC,CASGGRSYEQYF
NA,TRBV6-5,TRBJ1-2,NA,TGTGCCAGTAGTTTTGTGGTCTCAGGGGACGGCTACACCTTC,CASSFVVSGDGYTF
NA,TRBV5-1,TRBJ2-1,NA,TGCGCCAGCAGCTTTCAGGAAACAGGGACCTACAATGAGCAGTTCTTC,CASSFQETGTYNEQFF